Detailed here is one T cell receptor beta chain. The antigen is not known. Sequencing used immunoSEQ multiplex PCR; TCRdb keeps in-frame clones, though not all of them. The sample has 150,000 to 200,000 clones; 90% are singletons. This CDR3 comprises 15 residues. Germline CDR1 MNHNY, CDR2 SVGAGI (reference sequence). Trimming took 7 bases from V and 2 from J; bases not matched to a gene: 10. This sample is part of a study of T cell responses to AZD1222 COVID-19 vaccine. Findings of the study overall: Seropositive at baseline were only six AZD1222 recipients. All repertoire sampling was performed exclusively after the peak T cell response. Donors were mostly white British, more females; clonal diversity possibly underestimated. The breadth and depth of Spike-specific TCRs increased once two AZD1222 doses had been given.

The sequence derives from an adult in good health. The sequencing used peripheral blood, collected on day 0 of AZD1222 vaccination. V usage is TRBV6-6 and J usage is TRBJ2-7; TRBD1 matches 8 bases. The CDR3 sequence: CASTRDTGGAYEQYF. The CDR3, as DNA: TGTGCCAGCACCCGCGACACAGGGGGAGCCTACGAGCAGTACTTC.